This T cell receptor beta chain was retrieved from a study of T cell repertoires in cytomegalovirus infection. TCRdb re-called the reads through MiXCR, storing one row per CDR3 protein. The sample has 200,000 to 300,000 distinct CDR3 sequences, about 13% seen once; the top ten hold 7% to 9.5%. Germline values: CDR1 MDHEN, CDR2 SYDVKM. The CDR3 spans 18 residues. The V end lost 7 bases, the J end lost 3 bases, and 28 bases lay between the germline ends. In this sample, this clonotype turned up many times. The origin of this receptor is a human donor in good health (CMV status not recorded). Some clones in this sample may be carry-over from other donors' samples. The sequenced material came from PBMCs. The chain recombines TRBV28 with TRBJ2-7; tentatively, D is TRBD1 (6 bases). CDR3 in amino acids: CASIPTGLGDKLNYEQYF. The CDR3 bases are TGTGCCAGCATCCCTACGGGTTTAGGGGACAAACTTAACTACGAGCAGTACTTC.